Following are 24 T cell receptor beta chains from one sample sequenced in a study of STAT5B mutations in CD4+ large granular lymphocyte leukemia. TCRdb keeps only in-frame clones here, not all; method: immunoSEQ multiplex PCR. The sample has fewer than 35,000 clones, approximately 89% seen once. The sequencing input was CD4+ T cells from blood buffy coats. These receptors were obtained from a human donor in good health.

The chain recombines TRBV5-1 with TRBJ2-6, with D maybe TRBD2 (5 bases). V was shortened by 0 bases and J by 0 bases, with 10 bases between the two germline ends. The CDR3 totals 17 residues. The germline gives CDR1 SGHRS, CDR2 YFSETQ. DNA for the CDR3: TGCGCCAGCAGCTTGGAATCGGGGTTCTCTGGGGCCAACGTCCTGACTTTC. Its translation is CASSLESGFSGANVLTF.

V gene TRBV7-2 combines with J gene TRBJ2-1; TRBD2 agrees at 9 bases. Germline lookup yields CDR1 SGHTA and CDR2 FQGNSA. The J segment lost 0 bases and the V segment lost 5 bases, leaving 11 bases of the junction unmatched. The CDR3 spans 18 residues. The CDR3 loop is CASSPRPGLAGSYNEQFF. CDR3 DNA: TGTGCCAGCAGCCCTCGGCCGGGACTAGCAGGCTCCTACAATGAGCAGTTCTTC.

The chain couples TRBV4-1 to TRBJ2-7; maybe TRBD1 (6 bases). The CDR3 length is 15 residues. The V gene's germline CDR1 is MGHRA and CDR2 YSYEKL. Trimming pared 4 bases from V and 3 bases from J, leaving 16 bases between. The DNA for the CDR3 is TGCGCCAGCAGCCTGACGGGACAAAACAACTACGAGCAGTACTTC. Amino acids: CASSLTGQNNYEQYF.

This clone was seen a handful of times. The rearrangement links TRBV5-1 to TRBJ2-7; D possibly corresponds to TRBD2 (5 bases). The CDR3 length is 13 residues. Germline CDR1 SGHRS, CDR2 YFSETQ. V lost 0 bases to trimming and J lost 4 bases, with 8 bases between them. The CDR3 nucleotides read TGCGCCAGCAGCTTGGCCGGGGTATACGAGCAGTACTTC. Residues: CASSLAGVYEQYF.

This chain connects TRBV7-2 to TRBJ1-2; 7 nucleotides agree with TRBD1. The CDR3 runs 16 residues. The germline gives CDR1 SGHTA, CDR2 FQGNSA. The trim removed 5 bases at V and 4 bases at J, leaving 13 bases unmatched. The CDR3 reads CASSLIPTGFTYGYTF. The DNA of the CDR3 is TGTGCCAGCAGCCTAATACCGACAGGGTTTACCTATGGCTACACCTTC.

The table lists this clone with a few counts. V and J are TRBV10-2 and TRBJ2-7; 12 bases are a match to TRBD2. The germline CDR1 and CDR2 sequences are WSHSY and SAAADI. V trimming: 6 bases; J trimming: 4 bases; junction bases outside the gene matches: 7. The CDR3 contains 15 residues. The CDR3 coding sequence is TGCGCCAGCAGAACCTCCGGGACTAGCGGGTACGAGCAGTACTTC. It specifies CASRTSGTSGYEQYF.

The chain is built from TRBV30 and TRBJ2-3, with D possibly being TRBD1 or TRBD2 (6 bases each). The length of the CDR3 is 12 residues. CDR1 and CDR2 (germline): GTSNPN, SVGIG (reference sequence). CDR3 region: CAWGANRDTQYF. The CDR3 nucleotides read TGTGCGTGGGGGGCGAATAGGGATACGCAGTATTTT.

This chain links TRBV11-3 with TRBJ1-2; tentative D call: TRBD1 (5 bases). Germline loops: CDR1 SGHNT, CDR2 YENEEA. The CDR3 spans 12 residues. Trimming shortened V by 3 bases and J by 8 bases, and 10 bases separated the two germline ends. The DNA for the CDR3 is TGTGCCAGCAGCTTTGGGAGGGACGGCTACACCTTC. This translates into CASSFGRDGYTF.

The chain joins TRBV9 to TRBJ1-1; D not resolved. The CDR3 has 14 amino acids. Germline CDR1 reads SGDLS; CDR2 reads YYNGEE. V was trimmed by 3 bases and J by 4 bases, leaving 13 bases between them. This chain's CDR3 is CASSADVLGTEAFF. DNA of the CDR3: TGTGCCAGCAGCGCGGACGTTTTGGGCACTGAAGCTTTCTTT.

The chain has TRBV11-3 and TRBJ2-1; D not resolved. Trimming removed 1 base from V and 12 bases from J, with 10 bases in between. Germline CDR1 reads SGHNT; CDR2 reads YENEEA. The CDR3 is 12 amino acids. DNA for the CDR3: TGTGCCAGCAGCTTAGGCCCGAAGGGGCAGTTCTTC. Translation: CASSLGPKGQFF.

The rearrangement joins TRBV19 to TRBJ2-3, with 9 bases that match TRBD1. Germline V gives CDR1 LNHDA, CDR2 SQIVND (reference sequence). Trimming at V came to 4 bases and at J to 1 base, leaving 6 bases not matched to a gene. The CDR3 is made up of 16 amino acids. The CDR3 sequence is CASSSPDRGGTDTQYF. As DNA, the CDR3 is TGTGCCAGTAGTAGCCCGGACAGGGGAGGCACAGATACGCAGTATTTT.

A single count supports this clone. This chain uses TRBV6-5 with TRBJ2-1, with 10 bases that match TRBD2. From germline, CDR1 is MNHEY and CDR2 SVGAGI. Trimming cost V 7 bases and J 7 bases; bases outside gene matches: 10. The CDR3 extends over 15 amino acids. The CDR3 sequence: CASTLIAGGPNEQFF. As DNA, the CDR3 is TGTGCCAGCACCCTAATAGCGGGGGGTCCAAATGAGCAGTTCTTC.

The V and J genes are TRBV28 and TRBJ2-1; 12 nucleotides align to TRBD2. The CDR3 totals 16 residues. J lost 3 bases, V lost 7 bases, and 7 bases had no gene match. CDR1 is MDHEN and CDR2 is SYDVKM in the germline V gene. Written as DNA, the CDR3 is TGTGCCAGCAATATCGGACTAGCGGGAAACTACAATGAGCAGTTCTTC. Translated: CASNIGLAGNYNEQFF.

The genes are TRBV5-1 and TRBJ2-2; no firm D call. V shed 4 bases and J shed 2 bases, with 3 bases lying between them. The length of the CDR3 is 12 residues. The germline CDR1 and CDR2 sequences are SGHRS and YFSETQ. The CDR3 bases are TGCGCCAGCAGCCCTAACACCGGGGAGCTGTTTTTT. Translated: CASSPNTGELFF.

This chain joins TRBV6-5 and TRBJ2-7, with D possibly being TRBD1 (5 bases). Germline CDR1 reads MNHEY; CDR2 reads SVGAGI. The ends were cut back, 6 bases at V and 1 base at J, with 10 bases in the middle. The CDR3 has 13 amino acids. The CDR3 here is CASSSQGSYEQYF. Written as DNA, the CDR3 is TGTGCCAGCAGCTCGCAGGGTTCCTACGAGCAGTACTTC.

The rearrangement joins TRBV29-1 to TRBJ2-5; 9 bases agree with TRBD2. The V segment lost 8 bases and the J segment 4 bases; nucleotides outside the gene matches: 8. This CDR3 spans 13 amino acids. Germline V gene sequence: CDR1 SQVTM, CDR2 ANQGSEA. The CDR3 DNA is TGCAGCATCCGGGGCGGGGGGGCAGAGACCCAGTACTTC. Translating it yields CSIRGGGAETQYF.

The V gene is TRBV5-6, the J gene TRBJ2-2, with 13 bases that match TRBD2. The germline V gene encodes CDR1 SGHDT and CDR2 YYEEEE. The CDR3 spans 16 residues. V shed 4 bases, J shed 4 bases, and the junction held 4 bases outside the gene matches. The CDR3 region has the DNA TGTGCCAGCAGCCGGGGACTAGCGGGGAGCACCGGGGAGCTGTTTTTT. Its translation is CASSRGLAGSTGELFF.

The CDR3 sequence: CASSQDRQIANSPLHF. CDR3 coding DNA: TGCGCCAGCAGCCAAGATAGGCAGATAGCTAATTCACCCCTCCACTTT. The V call is TRBV4-3, the J call TRBJ1-6; D gene unclear. This CDR3 comprises 16 residues. The ends were cut back, 0 bases at V and 6 bases at J, with 12 bases in the middle. From germline, CDR1 is LGHNA and CDR2 YSLEER.

CDR3 sequence: CASSDDSQPQHF. The CDR3 DNA reads TGTGCCAGCTCAGACGACAGTCAGCCCCAGCATTTT. The chain joins TRBV18 to TRBJ1-5, with D perhaps TRBD1 (5 bases). CDR3 length: 12 amino acids. CDR1 KGHSH and CDR2 LQKENI come from the germline V gene. V shed 5 bases and J shed 6 bases, with 8 bases lying between them.

The V gene is TRBV7-6, the J gene TRBJ2-7; weak D call: TRBD1 (6 bases). This CDR3 comprises 12 residues. Looked up from germline, CDR1 is SGHVS and CDR2 is FNYEAQ. V was trimmed by 2 bases and J by 5 bases, leaving 7 bases between them. The CDR3 spells CASSLTGHEQYF. The CDR3 bases are TGTGCCAGCAGCTTAACAGGGCACGAGCAGTACTTC.

J is TRBJ1-5 and V is TRBV6-1; D not resolved. The V end lost 4 bases, the J end lost 0 bases, and 16 bases lay between the germline ends. This CDR3 is built from 17 residues. CDR1 and CDR2 (germline): MNHNS, SASEGT. Written as DNA, the CDR3 is TGTGCCAGCAGTGTCCGCAGCACTGGGTATAGCAATCAGCCCCAGCATTTT. Translation gives CASSVRSTGYSNQPQHF.

CDR3: CASSPWTGVNTEAFF. The CDR3 DNA sequence: TGTGCCAGCAGCCCCTGGACAGGAGTAAACACTGAAGCTTTCTTT. This chain connects TRBV28 to TRBJ1-1, with 7 bases matching TRBD1. CDR1 and CDR2 from the germline V gene are MDHEN and SYDVKM. The CDR3 sequence is 15 residues long. The J segment lost 2 bases and the V segment lost 6 bases, leaving 9 bases of the junction unmatched.

V gene TRBV4-1 combines with J gene TRBJ2-5; D is unresolved. The V end lost 7 bases, the J end lost 5 bases, and 26 bases lay between the germline ends. There are 17 residues in the CDR3. Germline CDR1 MGHRA, CDR2 YSYEKL. CDR3 sequence: CASTERAIGTPGETQYF. DNA of the CDR3: TGCGCCAGCACCGAACGGGCGATTGGAACGCCCGGGGAGACCCAGTACTTC.

The J gene is TRBJ2-6, the V gene TRBV15, with 12 bases matching TRBD1. CDR1 and CDR2 (germline): LNHNV, YYDKDF (reference sequence). With 2 bases clipped from V and 2 bases from J, the junction kept 10 bases outside the gene matches. This CDR3 comprises 20 residues. CDR3 amino acids: CATSRPIGGTGGAGANVLTF. The CDR3 DNA is TGTGCCACCAGCAGACCCATCGGGGGGACAGGGGGCGCTGGGGCCAACGTCCTGACTTTC.